The subject of this entry is one T cell receptor (beta chain). Sorted subsets were amplified in replicate PCRs using approximately 0.2 ug DNA, about 30,000 T cell genomes. The protocol was immunoSEQ multiplex PCR, while the TCRdb copy is restricted to in-frame clones and leaves out a portion. There are 2 million to 2.5 million clones in the sample; more than 80% occur only once, and roughly 0.36% lies in the top ten. The data were taken from a study of shared clonotypes between healthy human individuals. The receptor's source is a man aged 18 to 29 in good health. Some clones in this sample may be carry-over from other donors' samples. Material for sequencing was naive CD4+ T cells from PBMCs. This sample's subset: CD45RA+ positively selected.

CDR3 nucleotides: TGTGCCAGCAGTAACCGCCGGACGGATGAGCAGTTCTTC. Its protein is CASSNRRTDEQFF. This chain joins TRBV6-5 and TRBJ2-1; D gene uncertain. The germline V gene encodes CDR1 MNHEY and CDR2 SVGAGI. V dropped 5 bases and J dropped 8 bases, with 13 bases sitting between them. CDR3 size: 13 residues.